These 30 T cell receptor beta chains share one sample of origin, sequenced in a study of cytomegalovirus exposure and HLA in healthy donors. Primers: 60 Vbeta forward and 13 Jbeta reverse. Data came from immunoSEQ multiplex PCR; TCRdb stores just in-frame clones and leaves some out. The data show 150,000 to 200,000 clones, more than 60% seen once. Specimen: PBMCs. These receptors originate from a female donor in good health and CMV-seronegative.

This clone occurred a few times. The chain recombines TRBV19 with TRBJ2-7; 8 bases agree with TRBD1. Losses at the gene ends were 3 bases for V and 0 bases for J; bases not matched to a gene: 7. Germline CDR1 is LNHDA and CDR2 is SQIVND (reference sequence). CDR3 size: 16 residues. This CDR3 is CASSINGQGSSYEQYF. The CDR3 bases are TGTGCCAGTAGTATTAACGGACAGGGAAGCTCCTACGAGCAGTACTTC.

This chain joins TRBV30 and TRBJ2-3, with unresolved D. The CDR3 spans 11 residues. The germline V and J ends were trimmed by 4 bases and 6 bases, with 8 bases remaining between them. Germline V gene sequence: CDR1 GTSNPN, CDR2 SVGIG (reference sequence). This CDR3 is CAWMNSDTQYF. The CDR3 DNA reads as TGTGCCTGGATGAACTCCGATACGCAGTATTTT.

This rearrangement joins TRBV5-1 to TRBJ1-5; D is perhaps TRBD1 (6 bases). CDR1 and CDR2 (germline): SGHRS, YFSETQ. This CDR3 spans 14 amino acids. Trimming removed 4 bases at V and 4 bases at J, with 12 bases between. CDR3 amino acids: CASSPGHDNQPQHF. The CDR3 nucleotides read TGCGCCAGCAGCCCGGGACACGATAATCAGCCCCAGCATTTT.

V is TRBV19 and J is TRBJ2-7; 8 nucleotides line up with TRBD1. Germline CDR1 and CDR2: LNHDA and SQIVND (reference sequence). CDR3 length equals 13 residues. V dropped 5 bases and J dropped 6; count of bases not matched to a gene: 6. In DNA form, the CDR3 reads TGTGCCAGTAGTTCGTCGACAGGGGTCGAGCAGTACTTC. As protein: CASSSSTGVEQYF.

The chain recombines TRBV5-6 with TRBJ1-3, with a tentative D call TRBD1 (6 bases). Trimming removed 3 bases at V and 2 bases at J, with 6 bases between. Germline-derived CDR1 and CDR2 are SGHDT and YYEEEE. The CDR3 spans 13 residues. The CDR3 nucleotides read TGTGCCAGCAGCTGGGACACTGGAAACACCATATATTTT. Translated, it gives CASSWDTGNTIYF.

V and J are TRBV29-1 and TRBJ1-2, with a weak D call TRBD1 (6 bases). The CDR3 is made up of 16 amino acids. From germline, CDR1 is SQVTM and CDR2 ANQGSEA. The V and J ends lost 2 bases and 4 bases respectively, with 20 bases between them. The DNA for the CDR3 is TGCAGCGTTGAACTCTCAGCGGCCGACAGGATCTATGGCTACACCTTC. Translating it yields CSVELSAADRIYGYTF.

CDR3: CASSLALLRGGHEQFF. Written as DNA, the CDR3 is TGCGCCAGCAGCTTGGCCCTTTTGCGGGGGGGCCACGAGCAGTTCTTC. V usage is TRBV5-1 and J usage is TRBJ2-1; 9 nucleotides align to TRBD2. Germline CDR1 and CDR2: SGHRS and YFSETQ. Losses at the gene ends were 0 bases for V and 10 bases for J; bases not matched to a gene: 11. The CDR3 covers 16 residues.

The rearrangement uses TRBV6-5 and TRBJ2-5, with a tentative D call TRBD2 (7 bases). The assigned J gene may be wrong: the sequence end matches TRBJ2-7 better. The CDR3 spans 15 residues. Germline V gives CDR1 MNHEY, CDR2 SVGAGI. CDR3 nucleotides: TGTGCCAGCAGTTCCAAGGGGGGAGGGTACTACGAGCAGTACTTC. Protein: CASSSKGGGYYEQYF.

The table lists this clone with a few counts. This sequence joins TRBV9 and TRBJ2-2; 8 positions match TRBD1. V shed 0 bases, J shed 4 bases, and the junction held 5 bases outside the gene matches. The CDR3 totals 16 residues. Germline CDR1 is SGDLS and CDR2 is YYNGEE. CDR3 amino acids: CASSVAGQGATGELFF. The CDR3 DNA reads TGTGCCAGCAGCGTAGCCGGACAGGGTGCCACCGGGGAGCTGTTTTTT.

J is TRBJ2-5 and V is TRBV7-2; D may be TRBD1 (6 bases). The germline V and J ends were trimmed by 6 bases and 2 bases, with 10 bases remaining between them. Germline CDR1 reads SGHTA; CDR2 reads FQGNSA. The CDR3 length is 13 residues. For the CDR3, the DNA is TGTGCCAGCAGACCCACAGGGCAAGAGACCCAGTACTTC. Translation gives CASRPTGQETQYF.

The V gene is TRBV6-5, the J gene TRBJ1-2, with 8 bases matching TRBD1. V dropped 2 bases and J dropped 4; count of bases not matched to a gene: 9. This CDR3 region has 16 residues. Germline V gives CDR1 MNHEY, CDR2 SVGAGI. In DNA, the CDR3 is TGTGCCAGCAGTTACGTGCCAGATACAGGGGGCTATGGCTACACCTTC. Its protein product is CASSYVPDTGGYGYTF.

There are a few counts of this clone. The rearrangement joins TRBV5-8 to TRBJ2-7; 8 bases fit TRBD1. The junction had 6 bases not matched to a gene; V was cut back by 4 bases and J by 3 bases. The CDR3 consists of 14 residues. CDR1 is SGHTS and CDR2 is YDEGEE in the germline V gene. In DNA, the CDR3 is TGTGCCAGCAGCCCGGACAGGGAGGACTACGAGCAGTACTTC. Residues: CASSPDREDYEQYF.

The V call is TRBV7-8, the J call TRBJ2-7; 7 nucleotides match TRBD2. Germline CDR1 is SGHVS and CDR2 is FQNEAQ. The CDR3 contains 12 residues. The CDR3 loop is CASGHSSYEQYF. CDR3 in DNA: TGTGCTAGCGGGCATAGCTCCTACGAGCAGTACTTC.

The chain has TRBV5-1 and TRBJ1-2, with TRBD1 matching over 7 bases. Germline V gene data show CDR1 as SGHRS and CDR2 as YFSETQ. V gave up 0 bases and J gave up 0 bases; unmatched junction bases: 8. The CDR3 contains 17 residues. The CDR3 protein is CASSLGVSTGTNYGYTF. Here the CDR3 DNA reads TGCGCCAGCAGCTTGGGAGTATCGACAGGGACTAACTATGGCTACACCTTC.

This chain joins TRBV5-6 and TRBJ2-7; D unresolved. Germline V lookup: CDR1 SGHDT, CDR2 YYEEEE. The CDR3 runs 12 residues. Trimming removed 2 bases from V and 3 bases from J, with 6 bases in between. CDR3 sequence reads: CASSFASYEQYF. CDR3 DNA sequence: TGTGCCAGCAGCTTCGCCAGCTACGAGCAGTACTTC.

V gene TRBV28 combines with J gene TRBJ2-1, with 12 bases that match TRBD2. This CDR3 has 14 residues. J lost 8 bases, V lost 6 bases, and 5 bases had no gene match. Looked up from germline, CDR1 is MDHEN and CDR2 is SYDVKM. CDR3 sequence (DNA): TGTGCCAGCAGCCGACTAGCGGGAGAGGATGAGCAGTTCTTC. This codes for CASSRLAGEDEQFF.

The CDR3 nucleotides read TGTGCCAGCAGTGAACTCTTGCGGAGGGGCACCGGGGAGCTGTTTTTT. It codes for CASSELLRRGTGELFF. This chain links TRBV6-1 with TRBJ2-2; D may be TRBD2 (6 bases). Germline V gene lookup returns CDR1 MNHNS and CDR2 SASEGT. V was shortened by 2 bases and J by 4 bases, with 14 bases between the two germline ends. The length of the CDR3 is 16 residues.

On this clone itself: The CDR3 ends on some other residue instead of the conserved phenylalanine or tryptophan, so this is likely a read error. The DNA for the CDR3 is TGTGCCAGCAGCCCCACGACAGGACCCTACGAGCAGTACCTC. Protein: CASSPTTGPYEQYL. The gene calls are TRBV27 and TRBJ2-7; weak D call: TRBD1 (6 bases). Trimming removed 6 bases from V and 2 bases from J, with 14 bases in between. CDR1 is MNHEY, CDR2 SMNVEV, per germline (reference sequence). This CDR3 is built from 14 residues.

The J gene is TRBJ2-7, the V gene TRBV10-3, with 8 bases matching TRBD2. V dropped 0 bases and J dropped 6; count of bases not matched to a gene: 7. The CDR3 consists of 15 residues. Germline V gives CDR1 ENHRY, CDR2 SYGVKD. CDR3 nucleotide sequence: TGTGCCATCAGTGAGTCCGGAGTAGCGGGACCCGAGCAGTACTTC. Translated, it gives CAISESGVAGPEQYF.

CDR3: CASSLDRESEQYF. The CDR3 coding sequence is TGTGCCAGCAGCTTGGACAGGGAGTCCGAGCAGTACTTC. This chain links TRBV5-6 with TRBJ2-7, with D perhaps TRBD1 (6 bases). Germline V gene sequence: CDR1 SGHDT, CDR2 YYEEEE. This CDR3 region has 13 residues. The ends were cut back, 0 bases at V and 6 bases at J, with 10 bases in the middle.

The rearrangement joins TRBV5-4 to TRBJ2-2, with D tentatively TRBD2 (6 bases). The CDR3 has 16 residues. The V gene's germline CDR1 is SGHNT and CDR2 YYREEE (reference sequence). Trimming removed 2 bases from V and 5 bases from J, with 16 bases in between. In DNA form, the CDR3 reads TGTGCCAGCAGCTTAGAGGGGCAGGAGGGAACCGGGGAGCTGTTTTTT. It yields the protein CASSLEGQEGTGELFF. Drawing the rest from reference TRBV5-4 and TRBJ2-2, the complete variable domain is ETGVTQSPTHLIKTRGQQVTLRCSSQSGHNTVSWYQQALGQGPQFIFQYYREEENGRGNFPPRFSGLQFPNYSSELNVNALELDDSALYLCASSLEGQEGTGELFFGEGSRLTVL.

This rearrangement joins TRBV28 to TRBJ1-2; 9 nucleotides line up with TRBD1. The germline V gene encodes CDR1 MDHEN and CDR2 SYDVKM. Trimming cost V 5 bases and J 4 bases; bases outside gene matches: 5. The CDR3 totals 14 residues. CDR3 in DNA: TGTGCCAGCAGTAGGACAGGGGCAGTCTATGGCTACACCTTC. This sequence encodes CASSRTGAVYGYTF.

This chain connects TRBV28 to TRBJ1-2, with D maybe TRBD1 (6 bases). The V gene lost 9 bases and the J gene lost 2 bases, with 16 bases spanning the gap. The CDR3 contains 14 residues. Germline V gene sequence: CDR1 MDHEN, CDR2 SYDVKM. CDR3 nucleotide sequence: TGTGCCAGTGGGGACATCTCGCGAAACTATGGCTACACCTTC. Encoded protein: CASGDISRNYGYTF.

V gene TRBV11-2 combines with J gene TRBJ1-5; the D gene is possibly TRBD1 (5 bases). CDR3 size: 14 residues. The germline V and J ends were trimmed by 3 bases and 4 bases, with 10 bases remaining between them. In germline, CDR1 is SGHAT, CDR2 FQNNGV. The chain's CDR3 is CASSLGGGNQPQHF. The CDR3, as DNA: TGTGCCAGCAGCTTGGGGGGGGGAAATCAGCCCCAGCATTTT.

The chain is built from TRBV2 and TRBJ1-4, with 8 bases aligning to TRBD1. Germline V gene data show CDR1 as SNHLY and CDR2 as FYNNEI. The CDR3 totals 12 residues. With 7 bases clipped from V and 8 bases from J, the junction kept 3 bases outside the gene matches. The CDR3 bases are TGTGCCAGCACAGGGGGCCAGGAAAAACTGTTTTTT. Its protein product is CASTGGQEKLFF.

The chain joins TRBV6-1 to TRBJ1-4, with 7 positions matching TRBD1. Trimming at V came to 1 base and at J to 8 bases, leaving 7 bases not matched to a gene. The germline V gene has CDR1 MNHNS and CDR2 SASEGT. This CDR3 has 15 amino acids. CDR3 coding DNA: TGTGCCAGCAGTGAAGTAGACAGGGATCGGGAAAAACTGTTTTTT. This translates into CASSEVDRDREKLFF.

The genes are TRBV29-1 and TRBJ1-4, with 8 bases identical to TRBD1. Germline V gene sequence: CDR1 SQVTM, CDR2 ANQGSEA. The CDR3 loop spans 13 amino acids. Losses at the gene ends were 6 bases for V and 5 bases for J; bases not matched to a gene: 5. CDR3 nucleotide sequence: TGCAGCGTCGTCCGGGACAGGAATGAAAAACTGTTTTTT. Its translation is CSVVRDRNEKLFF. The full variable domain, with the rest looked up from reference TRBV29-1 and TRBJ1-4, is SAVISQKPSRDICQRGTSLTIQCQVDSQVTMMFWYRQQPGQSLTLIATANQGSEATYESGFVIDKFPISRPNLTFSTLTVSNMSPEDSSIYLCSVVRDRNEKLFFGSGTQLSVL.

This rearrangement joins TRBV4-1 to TRBJ2-7, with TRBD1 matching over 10 bases. Looked up from germline, CDR1 is MGHRA and CDR2 is YSYEKL. The J segment lost 1 base and the V segment lost 1 base, leaving 7 bases of the junction unmatched. CDR3 length: 17 amino acids. The chain's CDR3 is CASSQAPGTGASYEQYF. The CDR3 nucleotides are TGCGCCAGCAGCCAAGCACCTGGGACAGGGGCTTCCTACGAGCAGTACTTC.

The chain uses TRBV2 and TRBJ2-2; the match to TRBD1 covers 11 bases. Germline CDR1 reads SNHLY; CDR2 reads FYNNEI. The junction had 8 bases not matched to a gene; V was cut back by 8 bases and J by 6 bases. This CDR3 is built from 15 residues. CDR3 residues: CASVPPGQGAGELFF. Here the CDR3 DNA reads TGTGCCAGCGTTCCCCCGGGACAGGGGGCCGGGGAGCTGTTTTTT.

V is TRBV29-1 and J is TRBJ2-1; 7 positions match TRBD2. V was pared by 3 bases and J by 8 bases, with 16 bases of the junction left unmatched. The germline V gene has CDR1 SQVTM and CDR2 ANQGSEA. The CDR3 spans 16 residues. This CDR3 is CSVDRLSGGGWDEQFF. Written as DNA, the CDR3 is TGCAGCGTTGACCGCCTTTCGGGCGGGGGATGGGATGAGCAGTTCTTC.